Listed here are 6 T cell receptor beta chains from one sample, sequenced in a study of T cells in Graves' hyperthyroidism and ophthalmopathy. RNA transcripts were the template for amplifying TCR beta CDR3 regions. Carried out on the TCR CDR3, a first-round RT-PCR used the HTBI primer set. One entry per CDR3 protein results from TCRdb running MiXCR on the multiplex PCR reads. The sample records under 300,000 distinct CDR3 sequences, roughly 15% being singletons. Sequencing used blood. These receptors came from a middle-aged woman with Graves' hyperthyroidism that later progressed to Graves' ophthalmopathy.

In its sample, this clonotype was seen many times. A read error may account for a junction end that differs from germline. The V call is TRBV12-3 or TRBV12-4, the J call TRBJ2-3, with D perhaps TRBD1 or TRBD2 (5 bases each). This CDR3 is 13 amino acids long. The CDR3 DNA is TGTGCCAGCAGTACACCGGGACCAGATGCGCAGTATTTT. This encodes CASSTPGPDAQYF.

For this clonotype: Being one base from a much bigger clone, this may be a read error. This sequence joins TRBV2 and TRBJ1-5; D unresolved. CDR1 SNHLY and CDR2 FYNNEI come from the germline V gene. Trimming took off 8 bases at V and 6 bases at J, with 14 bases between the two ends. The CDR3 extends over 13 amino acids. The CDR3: CASADGEGQPQHF. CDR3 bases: TGTGCCAGCGCCGATGGGGAGGGTCAGCCCCAGCATTTT.

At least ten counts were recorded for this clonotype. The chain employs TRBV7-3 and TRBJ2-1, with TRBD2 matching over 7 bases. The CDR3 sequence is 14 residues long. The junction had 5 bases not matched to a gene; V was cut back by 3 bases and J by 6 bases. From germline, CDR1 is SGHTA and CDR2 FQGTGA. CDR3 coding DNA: TGTGCCAGCAGCTTCTCGGGAGGAGTCAATGAGCAGTTCTTC. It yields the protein CASSFSGGVNEQFF.

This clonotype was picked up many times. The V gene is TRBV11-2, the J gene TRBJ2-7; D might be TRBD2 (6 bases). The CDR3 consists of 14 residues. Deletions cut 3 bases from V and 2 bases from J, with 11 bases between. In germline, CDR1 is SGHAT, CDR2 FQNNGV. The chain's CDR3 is CASSFRAGPYEQYF. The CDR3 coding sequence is TGTGCCAGCAGCTTCAGGGCGGGGCCCTACGAGCAGTACTTC.

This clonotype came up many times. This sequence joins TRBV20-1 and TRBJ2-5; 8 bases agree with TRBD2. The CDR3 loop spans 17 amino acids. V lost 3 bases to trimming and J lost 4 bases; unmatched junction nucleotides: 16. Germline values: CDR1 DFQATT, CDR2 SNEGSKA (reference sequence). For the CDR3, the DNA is TGCAGTGCTAGTATCCCTCCCTTTTTGCGGGAGGTAGAGACCCAGTACTTC. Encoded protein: CSASIPPFLREVETQYF.

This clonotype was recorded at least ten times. In DNA form, the CDR3 reads TGTGCCTGGAGTCAAACCGGGACAGGGCTTAATCAGCCCCAGCATTTT. Amino acid sequence: CAWSQTGTGLNQPQHF. The chain uses TRBV30 and TRBJ1-5; 9 bases agree with TRBD1. The CDR3 totals 16 residues. Trimming cost V 2 bases and J 4 bases; bases outside gene matches: 9. Looked up from germline, CDR1 is GTSNPN and CDR2 is SVGIG (reference sequence). Variable domain in full (rest from reference TRBV30 and TRBJ1-5): SQTIHQWPATLVQPVGSPLSLECTVEGTSNPNLYWYRQAAGRGLQLLFYSVGIGQISSEVPQNLSASRPQDRQFILSSKKLLLSDSGFYLCAWSQTGTGLNQPQHFGDGTRLSIL.